The 28 T cell receptor beta chains listed next were all sequenced from one sample in a study of early T cells in non-severe SARS-CoV-2 infection. MiXCR, applied by TCRdb to the 5' RACE reads, yields one record per CDR3 protein. The top ten clones hold 5.5% to 6% of a sample with tens of thousands of distinct CDR3 sequences, under 7% of them seen once. The specimen sequenced was whole blood. The receptors were gathered from an adult who was a healthcare worker with PCR-confirmed SARS-CoV-2 infection or an uninfected control (not recorded which).

This clonotype was seen only a few times. The V call is TRBV7-6, the J call TRBJ2-1, with D perhaps TRBD2 (5 bases). Trimming took off 6 bases at V and 9 bases at J, with 18 bases between the two ends. The CDR3 spans 14 residues. Germline values: CDR1 SGHVS, CDR2 FNYEAQ. The CDR3 region is CASSFLEGAGEQFF. CDR3 sequence (DNA): TGTGCCAGCAGTTTCCTCGAGGGTGCTGGTGAGCAGTTCTTC.

At least ten counts were recorded for this clonotype. V usage is TRBV20-1 and J usage is TRBJ2-5, with unresolved D. The CDR3 is made up of 13 amino acids. V was shortened by 2 bases and J by 7 bases, with 14 bases between the two germline ends. In germline, CDR1 is DFQATT, CDR2 SNEGSKA (reference sequence). The CDR3 protein is CSARLSGVRTQYF. In DNA form, the CDR3 reads TGCAGTGCTAGATTAAGTGGGGTGAGGACCCAGTACTTC.

There are many counts of this clonotype. The V call is TRBV20-1, the J call TRBJ1-5; 8 nucleotides match TRBD1. The J segment lost 4 bases and the V segment lost 5 bases, leaving 7 bases of the junction unmatched. The germline V gene has CDR1 DFQATT and CDR2 SNEGSKA (reference sequence). The CDR3 contains 14 residues. As DNA, the CDR3 is TGCAGTGCTCCGCAGGGGGCGCGTAATCAGCCCCAGCATTTT. It encodes CSAPQGARNQPQHF.

This clonotype was recorded a few times. The chain carries TRBV4-1 and TRBJ2-2, with D hard to call. Germline V gene sequence: CDR1 MGHRA, CDR2 YSYEKL. The V gene lost 2 bases and the J gene lost 1 base, with 5 bases spanning the gap. The CDR3 runs 14 residues. Here the CDR3 reads CASSQTGNTGELFF. In DNA form, the CDR3 reads TGCGCCAGCAGCCAAACGGGGAACACCGGGGAGCTGTTTTTT.

A few counts support this clonotype. This chain links TRBV30 with TRBJ2-2; tentative D call: TRBD2 (6 bases). Germline V gene sequence: CDR1 GTSNPN, CDR2 SVGIG (reference sequence). V lost 1 base, J lost 6 bases, and 6 bases lay in between. CDR3 length: 12 residues. CDR3 residues: CAWSAGAGELFF. The CDR3 DNA is TGTGCCTGGAGTGCGGGGGCCGGGGAGCTGTTTTTT.

This clonotype came up a few times. The J gene is TRBJ2-7, the V gene TRBV6-6, with D perhaps given as TRBD1 or TRBD2 (5 bases each). The germline CDR1 and CDR2 sequences are MNHNY and SVGAGI (reference sequence). Trimming took off 3 bases at V and 2 bases at J, with 11 bases between the two ends. The CDR3 extends over 14 amino acids. The CDR3 nucleotides are TGTGCCAGCAGTTATCCTCAGGGACCCTACGAGCAGTACTTC. Its translation: CASSYPQGPYEQYF.

This clonotype was seen at least ten times. The chain combines TRBV20-1 with TRBJ2-1; 9 bases are a match to TRBD2. The trim removed 6 bases at V and 4 bases at J, leaving 7 bases unmatched. CDR1 and CDR2 (germline): DFQATT, SNEGSKA (reference sequence). The CDR3 has 14 residues. This CDR3 reads CSATTSGRYNEQFF. The CDR3 DNA is TGCAGTGCCACGACTAGCGGCCGGTACAATGAGCAGTTCTTC.

This clonotype occurred a few times. The CDR3 coding sequence is TGCAGCGGGACAACTGCGGGAGATACGCAGTATTTT. It yields the protein CSGTTAGDTQYF. The chain has TRBV29-1 and TRBJ2-3; TRBD1 or TRBD2 may be the D gene (5 bases each). Germline CDR1 SQVTM, CDR2 ANQGSEA. This CDR3 is built from 12 residues. V was trimmed by 7 bases and J by 5 bases, leaving 13 bases between them.

This clonotype was seen many times. This sequence joins TRBV10-2 and TRBJ2-3; TRBD2 matches at 8 bases. The CDR3 contains 15 residues. Germline CDR1 is WSHSY and CDR2 is SAAADI. V lost 5 bases and J lost 1; bases outside the gene matches: 5. The CDR3 protein is CASSRAGVGTDTQYF. CDR3 sequence (DNA): TGCGCCAGCAGTCGAGCGGGAGTGGGCACAGATACGCAGTATTTT.

The chain joins TRBV10-3 to TRBJ2-3; 7 bases line up with TRBD2. The CDR3 totals 14 residues. V lost 6 bases, J lost 2 bases, and 5 bases stayed unmatched. Germline V gene sequence: CDR1 ENHRY, CDR2 SYGVKD. Written as DNA, the CDR3 is TGTGCCATCAGCTCAGCGGGATTCACAGATACGCAGTATTTT. Its translation: CAISSAGFTDTQYF.

V gene TRBV20-1 combines with J gene TRBJ2-1; 10 bases are a match to TRBD2. CDR3 size: 15 residues. The J segment lost 7 bases and the V segment lost 5 bases, leaving 11 bases of the junction unmatched. Germline assignment: CDR1 DFQATT and CDR2 SNEGSKA (reference sequence). As DNA, the CDR3 is TGCAGTGCTGGAAGACCCCCTAGCGGGAGAAATGAGCAGTTCTTC. It encodes CSAGRPPSGRNEQFF.

Many counts were recorded for this clonotype. An end of the junction does not agree with germline; a read error may underlie this. The J gene is TRBJ2-7, the V gene TRBV10-3; 9 bases match TRBD1. CDR1 is ENHRY and CDR2 is SYGVKD in the germline V gene. The CDR3 runs 12 residues. The CDR3, as DNA: TGTGCCATCAGGAGAGGACAGGGGAGGATCGACTTC. Translated: CAIRRGQGRIDF.

V usage is TRBV7-2 and J usage is TRBJ2-2, with TRBD1 matching 8 bases. This CDR3 is 15 amino acids long. Germline V gene sequence: CDR1 SGHTA, CDR2 FQGNSA. The V and J ends lost 5 bases and 4 bases, in that order; junction bases with no gene match: 6. The CDR3, as DNA: TGTGCCAGCAGCCCGTGGGACAGGAGCACCGGGGAGCTGTTTTTT. This gives the protein CASSPWDRSTGELFF.

This clonotype occurred a few times. The chain links TRBV6-2 or TRBV6-3 to TRBJ2-7, with TRBD2 identical over 10 bases. Germline CDR1 and CDR2: MNHEY and SVGEGT. The CDR3 totals 16 residues. Losses at the gene ends were 2 bases for V and 1 base for J; bases not matched to a gene: 5. The CDR3 loop reads CASSYQGLALSYEQYF. The CDR3 DNA reads TGTGCCAGCAGTTACCAGGGACTAGCGTTATCCTACGAGCAGTACTTC.

This clonotype was found a few times. The genes are TRBV5-1 and TRBJ2-5; D may be TRBD1 (6 bases). The CDR3 length is 14 residues. From germline, CDR1 is SGHRS and CDR2 YFSETQ. The V end was cut by 3 bases, the J end by 2 bases, with 11 bases between. CDR3 nucleotide sequence: TGCGCCAGCAGCTGGACAGTTCTTCAAGAGACCCAGTACTTC. It encodes CASSWTVLQETQYF.

This clonotype was counted ten times or more. The CDR3 region has the DNA TGTGCCAGTAGTATGGGACAGCCAGGGGACTATGGCTACACCTTC. Protein sequence: CASSMGQPGDYGYTF. This chain uses TRBV19 with TRBJ1-2; 7 bases are a match to TRBD1. In germline, CDR1 is LNHDA, CDR2 SQIVND (reference sequence). The CDR3 totals 15 residues. V was pared by 3 bases and J by 3 bases, with 7 bases of the junction left unmatched.

DNA of the CDR3: TGCAGTGCGCATGACAGGGGTAGCCACGAGCAGTACTTC. Protein sequence: CSAHDRGSHEQYF. The chain links TRBV20-1 to TRBJ2-7; 8 nucleotides align to TRBD1. Germline trimming cut 6 bases from V and 5 bases from J; bases unmatched to any gene: 9. The CDR3 loop spans 13 amino acids. From germline, CDR1 is DFQATT and CDR2 SNEGSKA (reference sequence).

This clonotype was observed many times. The chain joins TRBV20-1 to TRBJ2-7, with TRBD1 matching over 7 bases. The CDR3 extends over 16 amino acids. Per the germline V gene, CDR1 is DFQATT and CDR2 is SNEGSKA (reference sequence). J was trimmed by 5 bases and V by 0 bases; bases with no gene match: 13. The CDR3 region has the DNA TGCAGTGCTAGAGATCCCGCAGGGGACAGTTTCAACGAGCAGTACTTC. Its protein is CSARDPAGDSFNEQYF.

Note on this clonotype: It may be a read error: a sequence one base away is much more abundant. V gene TRBV11-2 combines with J gene TRBJ2-7, with D possibly being TRBD2 (6 bases). Trimming stripped 4 bases from V and 5 bases from J, with 12 bases between. CDR1 is SGHAT and CDR2 is FQNNGV in the germline V gene. This CDR3 has 13 amino acids. The CDR3 DNA is TGTGCCAGCAGCTCTGGGACTGGCGACGAGCAGTACTTC. Translating gives CASSSGTGDEQYF.

This clonotype was recorded at least ten times. This rearrangement joins TRBV28 to TRBJ2-5; no clear D gene. Per the germline V gene, CDR1 is MDHEN and CDR2 is SYDVKM. The V end was cut by 1 base, the J end by 7 bases, with 10 bases between. The CDR3 is 13 amino acids. The CDR3 DNA is TGTGCCAGCAGTTTATTTACGTCGGGGACCCAGTACTTC. Protein product: CASSLFTSGTQYF. Full variable domain (remainder filled in from reference TRBV28 and TRBJ2-5): DVKVTQSSRYLVKRTGEKVFLECVQDMDHENMFWYRQDPGLGLRLIYFSYDVKMKEKGDIPEGYSVSREKKERFSLILESASTNQTSMYLCASSLFTSGTQYFGPGTRLLVL.

Worth noting for this clonotype: It may be a read error: a sequence one base away is much more abundant. This chain connects TRBV5-1 to TRBJ2-7; D is ambiguous. Germline CDR1 reads SGHRS; CDR2 reads YFSETQ. This CDR3 is 10 amino acids long. The CDR3 DNA reads TGCGCCAGCAGCCTCTACGGGCAGTACTTC. This encodes CASSLYGQYF.

This clonotype has a handful of counts. V gene TRBV29-1 combines with J gene TRBJ2-2; D gene uncertain. This CDR3 is built from 13 residues. The germline CDR1 and CDR2 sequences are SQVTM and ANQGSEA. V lost 7 bases and J 4 bases, leaving 13 bases between the germline ends. CDR3 residues: CSAGQAATGELFF. The DNA of the CDR3 is TGCAGCGCTGGGCAGGCGGCCACCGGGGAGCTGTTTTTT.

V gene TRBV6-4 combines with J gene TRBJ2-6, with TRBD2 identical over 7 bases. The junction had 1 base not matched to a gene; V was cut back by 2 bases and J by 0 bases. CDR1 is MRHNA and CDR2 is SNTAGT in the germline V gene. The CDR3 runs to 16 residues. The CDR3 loop reads CASSDGGGSGANVLTF. The CDR3 nucleotides read TGTGCCAGCAGTGACGGGGGGGGCTCTGGGGCCAACGTCCTGACTTTC.

This clonotype was observed many times. V gene TRBV6-2 or TRBV6-3 combines with J gene TRBJ2-7; TRBD2 aligns across 7 bases. This CDR3 comprises 15 residues. Germline CDR1 reads MNHEY; CDR2 reads SVGEGT. V dropped 7 bases and J dropped 0; count of bases not matched to a gene: 9. CDR3 sequence: CASNLLGGTSYEQYF. CDR3 DNA sequence: TGTGCCAGCAACCTCCTGGGGGGGACCTCCTACGAGCAGTACTTC.

The chain has TRBV5-1 and TRBJ2-5; D is undetermined. This CDR3 region has 13 residues. Germline lookup yields CDR1 SGHRS and CDR2 YFSETQ. The V end lost 3 bases, the J end lost 0 bases, and 6 bases lay between the germline ends. CDR3 in amino acids: CASSSGYQETQYF. CDR3 coding DNA: TGCGCCAGCAGCTCCGGGTACCAAGAGACCCAGTACTTC.

This rearrangement joins TRBV5-1 to TRBJ2-5; a possible D gene is TRBD1 (5 bases). This CDR3 is 16 amino acids long. Per germline, CDR1 SGHRS and CDR2 YFSETQ. V was shortened by 4 bases and J by 2 bases, with 18 bases between the two germline ends. The CDR3 coding sequence is TGCGCCAGCAGCACAAGAGACAGAGTTGTGCAAGAGACCCAGTACTTC. It yields the protein CASSTRDRVVQETQYF. Supplemented by reference TRBV5-1 and TRBJ2-5, the full variable domain reads KAGVTQTPRYLIKTRGQQVTLSCSPISGHRSVSWYQQTPGQGLQFLFEYFSETQRNKGNFPGRFSGRQFSNSRSEMNVSTLELGDSALYLCASSTRDRVVQETQYFGPGTRLLVL.

Here the CDR3 reads CASSPTGTSRHYEQYF. The CDR3 DNA reads TGTGCCAGCAGTCCCACCGGGACCTCGAGGCACTACGAGCAGTACTTC. The chain couples TRBV28 to TRBJ2-7; the D gene could be TRBD1 or TRBD2 (5 bases each). The length of the CDR3 is 16 residues. CDR1 is MDHEN, CDR2 SYDVKM, per germline. Deletions cut 5 bases from V and 3 bases from J, with 20 bases between.

This clonotype was seen ten or more times. The genes are TRBV12-3 or TRBV12-4 and TRBJ2-5; perhaps TRBD2 as D (5 bases). The V gene lost 6 bases and the J gene lost 4 bases, with 15 bases spanning the gap. The CDR3 has 14 amino acids. The CDR3 sequence is CASSPSRRPETQYF. The CDR3 DNA sequence: TGTGCCAGCAGCCCCTCTAGGAGGCCAGAGACCCAGTACTTC.